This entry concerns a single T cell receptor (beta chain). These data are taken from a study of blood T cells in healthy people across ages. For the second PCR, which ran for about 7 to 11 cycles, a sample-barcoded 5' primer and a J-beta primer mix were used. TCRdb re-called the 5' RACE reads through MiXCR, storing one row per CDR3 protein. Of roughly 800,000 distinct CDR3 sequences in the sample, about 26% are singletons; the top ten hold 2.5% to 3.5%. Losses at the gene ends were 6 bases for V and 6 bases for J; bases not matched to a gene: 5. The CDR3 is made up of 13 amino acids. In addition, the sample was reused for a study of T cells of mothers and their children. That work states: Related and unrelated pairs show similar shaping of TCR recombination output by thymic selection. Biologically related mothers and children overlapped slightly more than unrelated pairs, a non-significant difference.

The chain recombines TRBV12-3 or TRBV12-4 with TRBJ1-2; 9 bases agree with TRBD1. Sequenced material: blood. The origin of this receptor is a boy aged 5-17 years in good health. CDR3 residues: CASSYRDRDGYTF. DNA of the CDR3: TGTGCCAGCAGCTACCGGGACAGGGATGGCTACACCTTC.